Following are 21 T cell receptor beta chains from one sample sequenced in a study of cytomegalovirus exposure and HLA in healthy donors. Measured with immunoSEQ multiplex PCR; TCRdb has only the in-frame clones, and not every one. The table has 110,000 or so clones, around 85% seen once; the top ten hold around 4.5%. Sequencing input: PBMCs. These receptors were obtained from a man between 18 and 35 years old in good health and CMV-seropositive.

The J gene is TRBJ2-3, the V gene TRBV7-2, with 11 bases lining up with TRBD2. The CDR3 covers 17 residues. V was pared by 1 base and J by 6 bases, with 9 bases of the junction left unmatched. In germline, CDR1 is SGHTA, CDR2 FQGNSA. The CDR3 here is CASSLEGLAGGWDTQYF. CDR3 bases: TGTGCCAGCAGCTTAGAGGGGCTAGCGGGGGGTTGGGATACGCAGTATTTT.

The chain joins TRBV7-2 to TRBJ2-5; TRBD2 matches 9 bases. Unmatched junction bases numbered 3, after V lost 1 base and J lost 0 bases. This CDR3 has 16 amino acids. The germline CDR1 and CDR2 sequences are SGHTA and FQGNSA. The chain's CDR3 is CASSLGIAGDQETQYF. CDR3 nucleotide sequence: TGTGCCAGCAGCTTAGGTATAGCGGGGGACCAAGAGACCCAGTACTTC.

This chain links TRBV27 with TRBJ1-5; D gene unclear. Between the trimmed V and J ends, which lost 2 bases and 0 bases, there was a span of 8 bases. Germline V gene lookup returns CDR1 MNHEY and CDR2 SMNVEV (reference sequence). The CDR3 has 15 amino acids. The CDR3 DNA is TGTGCCAGCAGTTTAAGGCGGAATAGCAATCAGCCCCAGCATTTT. Its protein is CASSLRRNSNQPQHF.

This sequence joins TRBV5-1 and TRBJ2-1; tentative D call: TRBD2 (6 bases). The germline CDR1 and CDR2 sequences are SGHRS and YFSETQ. Trimming stripped 0 bases from V and 5 bases from J, with 12 bases between. The CDR3 covers 15 residues. Here the CDR3 DNA reads TGCGCCAGCAGCTTGGAAGCGCGGGAAAACAATGAGCAGTTCTTC. This sequence encodes CASSLEARENNEQFF.

J is TRBJ1-5 and V is TRBV5-8; 9 nucleotides match TRBD1. Trimming removed 6 bases from V and 1 base from J; junction bases left unmatched: 14. This CDR3 has 18 residues. Germline CDR1 reads SGHTS; CDR2 reads YDEGEE. Here the CDR3 reads CASTLGRQGGRSNQPQHF. DNA of the CDR3: TGTGCCAGCACCCTGGGTAGACAGGGGGGAAGAAGCAATCAGCCCCAGCATTTT. The complete variable domain, with remaining parts taken from reference TRBV5-8 and TRBJ1-5, reads EAGVTQSPTHLIKTRGQQATLRCSPISGHTSVYWYQQALGLGLQFLLWYDEGEERNRGNFPPRFSGRQFPNYSSELNVNALELEDSALYLCASTLGRQGGRSNQPQHFGDGTRLSIL.

The chain joins TRBV25-1 to TRBJ2-5; 14 nucleotides match TRBD2. Germline V gives CDR1 MGHDK, CDR2 SYGVNS. After removal of 2 bases from V and 1 base from J, the junction contained 3 bases not matched to a gene. CDR3 length: 17 amino acids. CDR3 DNA sequence: TGTGCCAGCAGTGAACCCGGACTAGCGGGGGGCCAAGAGACCCAGTACTTC. Protein: CASSEPGLAGGQETQYF. Using reference TRBV25-1 and TRBJ2-5 for the parts outside the CDR3, the full variable domain is EADIYQTPRYLVIGTGKKITLECSQTMGHDKMYWYQQDPGMELHLIHYSYGVNSTEKGDLSSESTVSRIRTEHFPLTLESARPSHTSQYLCASSEPGLAGGQETQYFGPGTRLLVL.

This rearrangement joins TRBV4-1 to TRBJ2-2; D remains unclear. Trimming stripped 1 base from V and 2 bases from J, with 8 bases between. The germline gives CDR1 MGHRA, CDR2 YSYEKL. CDR3 size: 15 residues. CDR3 residues: CASSQVAGNTGELFF. Written as DNA, the CDR3 is TGCGCCAGCAGCCAAGTTGCAGGAAACACCGGGGAGCTGTTTTTT.

The chain couples TRBV19 to TRBJ1-5; D not resolved. V lost 1 base, J lost 0 bases, and 13 bases lay in between. Germline V lookup: CDR1 LNHDA, CDR2 SQIVND (reference sequence). There are 17 residues in the CDR3. DNA of the CDR3: TGTGCCAGTAGTATAGGCCACGGGGATTATAGCAATCAGCCCCAGCATTTT. It translates to CASSIGHGDYSNQPQHF.

This chain uses TRBV19 with TRBJ2-5, with TRBD1 identical over 9 bases. This CDR3 has 15 residues. CDR1 LNHDA and CDR2 SQIVND come from the germline V gene (reference sequence). V lost 1 base to trimming and J lost 4 bases; unmatched junction nucleotides: 4. The CDR3, as DNA: TGTGCCAGTAGTATAGGGACAGGGGAGGTAGAGACCCAGTACTTC. Encoded protein: CASSIGTGEVETQYF. Based on the CDR3 plus reference TRBV19 and TRBJ2-5, the full variable domain is DGGITQSPKYLFRKEGQNVTLSCEQNLNHDAMYWYRQDPGQGLRLIYYSQIVNDFQKGDIAEGYSVSREKKESFPLTVTSAQKNPTAFYLCASSIGTGEVETQYFGPGTRLLVL.

The chain employs TRBV7-9 and TRBJ1-2; the D gene is possibly TRBD1 (6 bases). Trimming cost V 5 bases and J 0 bases, with 10 bases left between them. The CDR3 is 14 amino acids. The germline V gene encodes CDR1 SEHNR and CDR2 FQNEAQ (reference sequence). The CDR3 spells CASSVTGANYGYTF. CDR3 nucleotides: TGTGCCAGCAGCGTGACAGGAGCTAACTATGGCTACACCTTC.

The rearrangement links TRBV5-1 to TRBJ1-3; D unresolved. V was pared by 4 bases and J by 0 bases, with 11 bases between. Germline-derived CDR1 and CDR2 are SGHRS and YFSETQ. This CDR3 is built from 15 residues. CDR3 in amino acids: CASSPSSVSGNTIYF. The CDR3 nucleotides read TGCGCCAGCAGCCCCAGTTCAGTCTCTGGAAACACCATATATTTT.

This rearrangement joins TRBV10-1 to TRBJ2-1; TRBD2 matches at 10 bases. The CDR3 consists of 15 residues. Per germline, CDR1 WNHNN and CDR2 SYGVQD (reference sequence). V shed 3 bases and J 12 bases; nucleotides not matched to a gene: 11. The CDR3 is CASSDVAGGPVGQFF. DNA of the CDR3: TGCGCCAGCAGTGATGTAGCGGGGGGCCCCGTCGGGCAGTTCTTC.

This chain links TRBV7-2 with TRBJ2-5; 10 nucleotides match TRBD2. Germline V CDR1 and CDR2: SGHTA, FQGNSA. The CDR3 length is 16 residues. The V and J ends lost 3 bases and 2 bases, in that order; junction bases with no gene match: 6. CDR3 sequence reads: CASSFLPLAGQETQYF. DNA of the CDR3: TGTGCCAGCAGCTTTCTGCCACTAGCGGGGCAAGAGACCCAGTACTTC.

In its sample, this clone was seen once. The chain links TRBV12-5 to TRBJ1-1; possibly TRBD1 for D (5 bases). Between the trimmed V and J ends, which lost 4 bases and 8 bases, there was a span of 8 bases. The CDR3 sequence is 11 residues long. From germline, CDR1 is LGHNT and CDR2 FRNRAP. This CDR3 reads CASGSGGEAFF. DNA of the CDR3: TGTGCTAGTGGTTCCGGGGGGGAAGCTTTCTTT.

The chain carries TRBV19 and TRBJ2-7, with a weak D call TRBD1 (5 bases). The V end was cut by 5 bases, the J end by 5 bases, with 25 bases between. Per the germline V gene, CDR1 is LNHDA and CDR2 is SQIVND (reference sequence). The CDR3 is made up of 17 amino acids. CDR3 in DNA: TGTGCCAGTAGTCGCCTGGGGTCGGCAGGGCAAATGCACGAGCAGTACTTC. Protein product: CASSRLGSAGQMHEQYF.

The chain combines TRBV7-2 with TRBJ2-5; 8 bases are a match to TRBD2. This CDR3 has 14 amino acids. J was trimmed by 4 bases and V by 3 bases; bases with no gene match: 4. CDR1 SGHTA and CDR2 FQGNSA come from the germline V gene. The chain's CDR3 is CASSFGLARETQYF. CDR3 bases: TGTGCCAGCAGCTTTGGACTAGCACGAGAGACCCAGTACTTC. The full variable domain, completed using reference TRBV7-2 and TRBJ2-5, is GAGVSQSPSNKVTEKGKDVELRCDPISGHTALYWYRQSLGQGLEFLIYFQGNSAPDKSGLPSDRFSAERTGGSVSTLTIQRTQQEDSAVYLCASSFGLARETQYFGPGTRLLVL.

Only one count was recorded for this clone. This rearrangement joins TRBV5-4 to TRBJ1-3; TRBD1 agrees at 9 bases. J gave up 4 bases and V 2 bases, and 7 bases lay outside the gene matches. Germline lookup yields CDR1 SGHNT and CDR2 YYREEE (reference sequence). The CDR3 has 16 residues. DNA of the CDR3: TGTGCCAGCAGCTTTACAGGGGGCCGGGGAGGAAACACCATATATTTT. Residues: CASSFTGGRGGNTIYF.

CDR3 in amino acids: CASSESEKLFF. The CDR3 DNA is TGTGCCAGCAGTGAAAGCGAAAAACTGTTTTTT. The V gene is TRBV2, the J gene TRBJ1-4, with unresolved D. The germline V and J ends were trimmed by 2 bases and 8 bases, with 3 bases remaining between them. The CDR3 totals 11 residues. From germline, CDR1 is SNHLY and CDR2 FYNNEI.

The chain carries TRBV4-1 and TRBJ1-2; 7 positions agree with TRBD1. This CDR3 comprises 18 residues. Germline trimming cut 2 bases from V and 1 base from J; bases unmatched to any gene: 13. Germline V gives CDR1 MGHRA, CDR2 YSYEKL. CDR3 sequence: CASSQFLTGRFGNYGYTF. The CDR3 DNA reads TGCGCCAGCAGCCAATTTCTGACAGGGAGGTTCGGTAACTATGGCTACACCTTC.

This rearrangement joins TRBV28 to TRBJ1-2; TRBD1 matches at 8 bases. Germline CDR1 is MDHEN and CDR2 is SYDVKM. CDR3 length: 12 amino acids. The J segment lost 7 bases and the V segment lost 6 bases, leaving 4 bases of the junction unmatched. CDR3 in amino acids: CASRLGQGGYTF. CDR3 coding DNA: TGTGCCAGCAGACTAGGACAGGGTGGCTACACCTTC.

This clone was found once. The CDR3 region has the DNA TGCGCCAGCAGCTTGAGCGGCGGAGCTAACTATGGCTACACCTTC. Protein sequence: CASSLSGGANYGYTF. The genes are TRBV5-1 and TRBJ1-2; D remains ambiguous. V was trimmed by 1 base and J by 0 bases, leaving 10 bases between them. From germline, CDR1 is SGHRS and CDR2 YFSETQ. This CDR3 spans 15 amino acids.